The entry below gives a single T cell receptor beta chain sequence along with its context. Its antigen is not yet known. The input lacks base qualities; no much larger clone sits a single base away. This specimen belongs to a study of CD8+ T cells in alopecia areata listed by TCRdb under 2018. A note on the overall study: The treated patients, all with moderate-to-severe alopecia areata, were enrolled in an open-label pilot trial of oral tofacitinib given at 5 to 10 mg twice daily. Patients stayed on tofacitinib for 6 to 18 months and then had 6 months of follow-up off drug so that delayed response and recurrence could be assessed. For the treated patients, the SALT score, which quantifies what percentage of scalp surface area is affected, served as the measure of disease severity. The study used high-throughput TCRbeta sequencing to examine T cell clonal expansion in alopecia areata, in both the C3H/HeJ mouse model and human patients. Human TCRbeta sequencing covered scalp tissue and sorted CD4+ and CD8+ peripheral blood T cells from patchy and totalis/universalis alopecia areata patients and healthy controls. Biopsies were taken from tofacitinib-treated patients at baseline and again at 4 and 24 weeks into treatment, and several of those patients also had a later scalp biopsy. Scalp clonality was compared across normal scalp (n=4), patchy alopecia areata scalp (n=8), and alopecia totalis/universalis scalp (n=8). RNA was obtained with the PAXgene miRNA kit for fixed scalp, the miRNeasy kit for PBMCs, and the RNeasy kit for mouse skin. immunoSEQ multiplex PCR using 35 Vbeta forward primers and 13 Jbeta reverse primers was used to amplify TCRbeta CDR3 regions. Results and caveats for the whole study, not just this receptor: Higher clonality and more expanded CD8+ clones were observed in lesional scalp than in normal scalp, particularly in alopecia totalis/universalis, a finding suggestive of antigenic drive. Resident alphabeta T cells in normal human skin are also sequenced, complicating scalp TCR repertoire analysis, unlike mouse skin dominated by gammadelta T cells. Shared TCR sequences between patients were less evident than in mice, which may be partly attributable to HLA diversity in the patient population. Many expanded lesional clones were found to persist in scalp and blood during tofacitinib treatment, and relapse after treatment cessation may be partly explained by this persistence. Tofacitinib significantly decreased scalp clonality and the number of expanded CD8+ clones among the top 100 scalp clones. Because the treated cohort was small and included a single nonresponder, larger studies are needed to assess links between baseline CD8+ expansion and response.

Libraries were prepared through the immunoSEQ multiplex PCR assay. For TCR sequencing, RNA was extracted from every sample and reverse transcribed into cDNA to serve as template. SuperScript III was used for first-strand cDNA synthesis, primed with a 2:1 mix of oligo-dT and random hexamers. A synthetic immune receptor repertoire was used to assess amplification bias, and residual bias was removed computationally. The authors' pipeline ran thus. After raw reads were preprocessed to remove errors, the CDR3 was defined following IMGT conventions as running from the conserved cysteine to phenylalanine. To get clonality, Shannon entropy was normalized by log2 of the number of productive unique TCRs and the result was subtracted from 1. CD4 or CD8 identity of scalp clones was inferred by cross-referencing scalp TCRbeta sequences with sorted blood CD4 and CD8 repertoires. TCRdb limited this immuneACCESS table to in-frame rearrangements with V and J called. A share of clones is missing; checked studies link under half to unresolved V genes, and the rest is unexplained. V and J calls plus clone size are reproduced from that table; the DNA served to infer D and trimming. The sample records about 190,000 clones, around 60% of which are singletons. The top ten clonotypes cover over 0.55% of the sample.

The sample's time point label is to be understood as: more than three weeks on oral tofacitinib. This sample's treatment or condition label indicates: oral pan-JAK inhibitor, 5-10 mg twice daily. Peripheral blood and lesional scalp punch biopsies were obtained from patients with alopecia areata. After PBMCs were isolated by density centrifugation and stained for CD3, CD4 and CD8, a FACSAria was used to sort CD4+ and CD8+ T cells. The receptor was derived from a human donor with alopecia areata. Material: CD4+ T cells sorted from blood, obtained at week 4, from a patient treated with tofacitinib.

This receptor carries the CDR3 CASSFSVGSPYEQYF. The nucleotides read TGTGCCAGCAGCTTTAGCGTTGGTAGTCCCTACGAGCAGTACTTC. The V gene is TRBV7-2 and the J gene is TRBJ2-7; possibly the D gene is TRBD2, per 5 matching bases. As encoded in the germline V gene, CDR1 is SGHTA while CDR2 is FQGNSA. V loses 3 bases of germline sequence and J loses 2 bases, and the interval between the two ends is 14 bases. The CDR3 numbers 15 residues from cysteine through phenylalanine. Just CDR3 DNA is preserved here, 45 bases in frame from base 1.